The T cell receptor (beta chain) under discussion was sequenced for a study of cytomegalovirus exposure and HLA in healthy donors. About the study: It was reported in a later analysis that the 100 to 150 validation repertoires used the same platform as the 666 first-cohort repertoires.

Clones were read by immunoSEQ multiplex PCR, and TCRdb kept only the in-frame ones, dropping some. The data contain 100,000 to 120,000 clones, approximately 96% of them singletons. Findings and limits, study-wide: Cytomegalovirus status was reportedly diagnosed by the classifier with high specificity and sensitivity. The tendency of first-cohort TCR clusters to co-occur in the 120 or so validation repertoires emerged from a later analysis. Most TCR sequences were rare, but some public TCRs occurred in many donors.

Concerning this clone itself: Its cognate antigen is unknown.

This CDR3 comprises 18 residues. CDR1 and CDR2 from the germline V gene are SGHDN and FVKESK. Unmatched junction bases numbered 14, after V lost 0 bases and J lost 7 bases. The specimen was PBMCs. The chain combines TRBV14 with TRBJ2-2; the match to TRBD1 covers 7 bases. This clonotype originated in a woman aged 18-29 years in good health and CMV-seronegative. CDR3 sequence (DNA): TGTGCCAGCAGCCAAGATGGCCGTCTACAGGGGAAGCACGGGGAGCTGTTTTTT. Translating gives CASSQDGRLQGKHGELFF.